This T cell receptor beta chain stems from a study of STAT3 mutations in large granular lymphocyte leukemia. As to this clone: No antigen is known for it.

Clones were sequenced by immunoSEQ multiplex PCR, and TCRdb holds only the in-frame ones, with some missing. The table shows 25,000 to 30,000 clones, with more than 60% occurring only once. Study outcomes and limitations: Samples missed the first appearance of the clone. In T-cell large granular lymphocyte leukemia, about half of patients showed multiple immunodominant subclonotypes. In about 35% of the 18 patients, new TCR clonotypes emerged after therapy. Sampling intervals varied between patients and samples.

This clonotype was obtained from a woman between 50 and 59 years old with T-cell large granular lymphocyte leukemia. Some clones in this sample may be carry-over from other donors' samples. The specimen was peripheral blood mononuclear cells.

CDR3: CASSVDHGGDGFGEAFF. The CDR3 nucleotides read TGTGCCAGCAGCGTAGATCACGGGGGGGACGGATTCGGTGAAGCTTTCTTT. The chain joins TRBV9 to TRBJ1-1; possible D gene TRBD1, 5 bases. CDR3 size: 17 residues. Trimming shortened V by 0 bases and J by 7 bases, and 22 bases separated the two germline ends. The V gene's germline CDR1 is SGDLS and CDR2 YYNGEE.